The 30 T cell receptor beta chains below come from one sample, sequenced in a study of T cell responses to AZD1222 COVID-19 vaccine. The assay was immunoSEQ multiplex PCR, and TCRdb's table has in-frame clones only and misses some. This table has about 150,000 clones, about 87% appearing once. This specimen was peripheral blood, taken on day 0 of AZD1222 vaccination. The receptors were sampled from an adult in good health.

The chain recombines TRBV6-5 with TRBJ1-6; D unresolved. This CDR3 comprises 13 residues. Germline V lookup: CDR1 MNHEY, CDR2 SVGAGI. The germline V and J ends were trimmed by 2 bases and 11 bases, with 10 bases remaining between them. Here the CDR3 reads CASSYKTETPLHF. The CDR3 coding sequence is TGTGCCAGCAGTTACAAAACTGAAACACCCCTCCACTTT.

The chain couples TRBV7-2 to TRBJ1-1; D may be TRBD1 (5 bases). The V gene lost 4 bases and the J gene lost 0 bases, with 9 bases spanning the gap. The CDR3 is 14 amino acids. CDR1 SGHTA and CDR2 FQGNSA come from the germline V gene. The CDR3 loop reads CASSWTFMNTEAFF. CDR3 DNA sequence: TGTGCCAGCAGCTGGACATTCATGAACACTGAAGCTTTCTTT.

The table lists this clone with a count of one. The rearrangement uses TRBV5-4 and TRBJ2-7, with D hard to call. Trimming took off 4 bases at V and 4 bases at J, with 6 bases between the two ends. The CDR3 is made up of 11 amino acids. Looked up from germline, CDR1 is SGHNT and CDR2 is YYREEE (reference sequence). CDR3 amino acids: CASSRFYEQYF. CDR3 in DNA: TGTGCCAGCAGCCGATTTTACGAGCAGTACTTC.

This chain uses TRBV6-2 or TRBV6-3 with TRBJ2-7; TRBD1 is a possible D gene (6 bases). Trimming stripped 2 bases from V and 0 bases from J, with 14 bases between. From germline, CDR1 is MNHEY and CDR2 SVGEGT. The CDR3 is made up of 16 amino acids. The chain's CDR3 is CASSYTRTASSYEQYF. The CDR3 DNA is TGTGCCAGCAGTTACACCCGGACAGCCAGCTCCTACGAGCAGTACTTC.

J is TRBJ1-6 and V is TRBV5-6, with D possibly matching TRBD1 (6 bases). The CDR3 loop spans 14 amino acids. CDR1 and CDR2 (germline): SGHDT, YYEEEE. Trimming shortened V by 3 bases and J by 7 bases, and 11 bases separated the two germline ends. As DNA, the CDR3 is TGTGCCAGCAGCTGGGGACAAGAAAATTCACCCCTCCACTTT. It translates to CASSWGQENSPLHF. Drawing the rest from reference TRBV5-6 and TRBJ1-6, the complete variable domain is DAGVTQSPTHLIKTRGQQVTLRCSPKSGHDTVSWYQQALGQGPQFIFQYYEEEERQRGNFPDRFSGHQFPNYSSELNVNALLLGDSALYLCASSWGQENSPLHFGNGTRLTVT.

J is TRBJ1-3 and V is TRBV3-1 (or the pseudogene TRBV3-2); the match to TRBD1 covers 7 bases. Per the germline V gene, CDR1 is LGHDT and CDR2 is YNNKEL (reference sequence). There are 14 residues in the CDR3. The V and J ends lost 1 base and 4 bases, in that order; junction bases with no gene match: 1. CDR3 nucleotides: TGTGCCAGCAGCCAAGTCAGGGGGGGAAACACCATATATTTT. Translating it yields CASSQVRGGNTIYF.

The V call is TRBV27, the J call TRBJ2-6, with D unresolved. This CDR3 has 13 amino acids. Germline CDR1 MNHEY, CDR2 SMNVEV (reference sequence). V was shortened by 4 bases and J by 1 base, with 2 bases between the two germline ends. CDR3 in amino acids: CASSWSGANVLTF. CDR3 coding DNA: TGTGCCAGCAGTTGGTCTGGGGCCAACGTCCTGACTTTC. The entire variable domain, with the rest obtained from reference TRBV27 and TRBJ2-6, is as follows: EAQVTQNPRYLITVTGKKLTVTCSQNMNHEYMSWYRQDPGLGLRQIYYSMNVEVTDKGDVPEGYKVSRKEKRNFPLILESPSPNQTSLYFCASSWSGANVLTFGAGSRLTVL.

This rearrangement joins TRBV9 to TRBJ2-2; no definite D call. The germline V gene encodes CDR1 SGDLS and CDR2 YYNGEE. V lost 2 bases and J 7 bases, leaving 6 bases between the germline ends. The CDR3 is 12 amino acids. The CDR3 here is CASSVLSGELFF. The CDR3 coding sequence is TGTGCCAGCAGCGTTCTCAGCGGGGAGCTGTTTTTT. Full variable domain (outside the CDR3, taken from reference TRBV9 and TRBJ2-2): DSGVTQTPKHLITATGQRVTLRCSPRSGDLSVYWYQQSLDQGLQFLIQYYNGEERAKGNILERFSAQQFPDLHSELNLSSLELGDSALYFCASSVLSGELFFGEGSRLTVL.

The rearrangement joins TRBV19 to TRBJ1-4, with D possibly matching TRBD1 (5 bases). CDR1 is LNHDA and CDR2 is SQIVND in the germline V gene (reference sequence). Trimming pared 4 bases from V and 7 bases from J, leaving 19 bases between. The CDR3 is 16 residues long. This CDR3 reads CASSTQFGTGREKLFF. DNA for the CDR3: TGTGCCAGTAGTACCCAGTTTGGGACTGGACGTGAAAAACTGTTTTTT.

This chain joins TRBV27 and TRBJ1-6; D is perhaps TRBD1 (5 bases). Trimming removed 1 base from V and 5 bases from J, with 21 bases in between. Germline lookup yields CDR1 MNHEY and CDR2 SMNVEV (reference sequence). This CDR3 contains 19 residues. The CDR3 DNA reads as TGTGCCAGCAGTTTATTCTTGGGGTCGGGTCAGGGCAATAATTCACCCCTCCACTTT. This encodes CASSLFLGSGQGNNSPLHF.

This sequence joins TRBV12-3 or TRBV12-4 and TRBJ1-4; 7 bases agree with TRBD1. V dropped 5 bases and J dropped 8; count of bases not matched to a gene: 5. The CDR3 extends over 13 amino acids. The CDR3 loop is CASSRQGSEKLFF. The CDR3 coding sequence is TGTGCCAGCAGTAGACAGGGTAGCGAAAAACTGTTTTTT.

In DNA, the CDR3 is TGCGCCTCGGGGGAGCAGTACTTC. Translating it yields CASGEQYF. The chain joins TRBV10-2 to TRBJ2-7; a weak D match, TRBD2 (5 bases). Looked up from germline, CDR1 is WSHSY and CDR2 is SAAADI. V lost 11 bases to trimming and J lost 7 bases, with 6 bases between them. The CDR3 contains 8 residues.

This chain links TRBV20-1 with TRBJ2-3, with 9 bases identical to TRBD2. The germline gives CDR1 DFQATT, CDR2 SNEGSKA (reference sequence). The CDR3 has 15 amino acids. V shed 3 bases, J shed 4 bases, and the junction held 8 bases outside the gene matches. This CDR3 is CSASRSAGGSDTQYF. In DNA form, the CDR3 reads TGCAGTGCTAGTCGTTCCGCGGGGGGGTCAGATACGCAGTATTTT.

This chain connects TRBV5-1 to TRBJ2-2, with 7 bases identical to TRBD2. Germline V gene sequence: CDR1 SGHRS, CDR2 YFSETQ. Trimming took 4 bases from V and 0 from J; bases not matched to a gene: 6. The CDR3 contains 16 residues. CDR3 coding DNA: TGCGCCAGCAGCCTCTTCAGCGGGGCGAACACCGGGGAGCTGTTTTTT. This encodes CASSLFSGANTGELFF.

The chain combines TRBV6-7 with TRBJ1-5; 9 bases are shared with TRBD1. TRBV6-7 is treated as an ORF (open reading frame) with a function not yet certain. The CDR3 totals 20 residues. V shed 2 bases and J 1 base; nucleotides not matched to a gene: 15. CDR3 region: CASSYAPGTGKNQSNQPQHF. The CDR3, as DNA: TGTGCCAGCAGTTACGCCCCCGGGACAGGGAAAAATCAAAGCAATCAGCCCCAGCATTTT.

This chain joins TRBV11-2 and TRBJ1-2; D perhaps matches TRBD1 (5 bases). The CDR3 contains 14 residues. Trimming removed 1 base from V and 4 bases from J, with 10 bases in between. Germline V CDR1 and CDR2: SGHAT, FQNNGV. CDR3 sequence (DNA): TGTGCCAGCAGCTTAGGGGGCCCGGCCTATGGCTACACCTTC. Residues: CASSLGGPAYGYTF.

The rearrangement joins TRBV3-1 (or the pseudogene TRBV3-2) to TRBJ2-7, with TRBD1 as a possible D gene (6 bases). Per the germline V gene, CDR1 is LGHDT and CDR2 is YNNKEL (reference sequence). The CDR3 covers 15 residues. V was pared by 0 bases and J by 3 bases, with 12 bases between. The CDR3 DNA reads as TGTGCCAGCAGCCAAGATCCCGGACAGTTCTACGAGCAGTACTTC. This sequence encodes CASSQDPGQFYEQYF.

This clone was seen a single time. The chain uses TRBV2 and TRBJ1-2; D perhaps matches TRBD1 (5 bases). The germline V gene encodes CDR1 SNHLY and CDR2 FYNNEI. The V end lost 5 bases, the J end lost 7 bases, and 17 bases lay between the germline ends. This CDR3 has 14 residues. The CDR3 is CASSLHTGRSGYTF. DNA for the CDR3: TGTGCCAGCAGTTTGCACACGGGGCGGTCTGGCTACACCTTC.

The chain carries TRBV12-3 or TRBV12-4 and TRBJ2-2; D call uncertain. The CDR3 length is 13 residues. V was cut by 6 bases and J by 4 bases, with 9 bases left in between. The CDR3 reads CASSRTITGELFF. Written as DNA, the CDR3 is TGTGCCAGCAGCCGAACTATCACCGGGGAGCTGTTTTTT.

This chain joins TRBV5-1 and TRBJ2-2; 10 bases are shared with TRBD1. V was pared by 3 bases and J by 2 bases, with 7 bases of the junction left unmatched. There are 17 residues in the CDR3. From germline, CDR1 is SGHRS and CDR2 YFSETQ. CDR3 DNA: TGCGCCAGCAGCTCCCAAAAGACAGGGGGCAACACCGGGGAGCTGTTTTTT. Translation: CASSSQKTGGNTGELFF.

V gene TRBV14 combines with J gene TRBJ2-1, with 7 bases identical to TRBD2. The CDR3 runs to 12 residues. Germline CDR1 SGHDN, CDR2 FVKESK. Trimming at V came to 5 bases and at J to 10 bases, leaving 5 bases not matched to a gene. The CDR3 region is CASSSSGEEQFF. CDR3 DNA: TGTGCCAGCAGCTCCAGCGGGGAGGAGCAGTTCTTC.

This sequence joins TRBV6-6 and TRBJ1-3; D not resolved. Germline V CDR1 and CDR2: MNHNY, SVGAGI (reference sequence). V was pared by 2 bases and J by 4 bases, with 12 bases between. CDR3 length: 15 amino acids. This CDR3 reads CASSYGVGYGNTIYF. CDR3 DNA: TGTGCCAGCAGTTACGGTGTGGGTTACGGAAACACCATATATTTT.

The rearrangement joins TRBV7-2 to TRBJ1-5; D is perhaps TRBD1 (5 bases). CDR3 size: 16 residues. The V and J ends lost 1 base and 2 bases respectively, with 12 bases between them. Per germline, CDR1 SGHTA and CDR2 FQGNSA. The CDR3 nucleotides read TGTGCCAGCAGCTTAGATGGGGGAATGGGCAATCAGCCCCAGCATTTT. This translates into CASSLDGGMGNQPQHF.

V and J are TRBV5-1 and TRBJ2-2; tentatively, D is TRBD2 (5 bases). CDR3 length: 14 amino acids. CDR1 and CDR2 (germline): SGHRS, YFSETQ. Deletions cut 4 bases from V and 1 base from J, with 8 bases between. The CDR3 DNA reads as TGCGCCAGCAGCCTGGCGGGGAACACCGGGGAGCTGTTTTTT. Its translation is CASSLAGNTGELFF.

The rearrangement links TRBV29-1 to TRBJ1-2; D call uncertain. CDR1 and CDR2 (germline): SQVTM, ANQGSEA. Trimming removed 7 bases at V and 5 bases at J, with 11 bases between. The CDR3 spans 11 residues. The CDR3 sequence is CSASASYGYTF. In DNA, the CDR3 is TGCAGCGCTTCAGCCTCATATGGCTACACCTTC.

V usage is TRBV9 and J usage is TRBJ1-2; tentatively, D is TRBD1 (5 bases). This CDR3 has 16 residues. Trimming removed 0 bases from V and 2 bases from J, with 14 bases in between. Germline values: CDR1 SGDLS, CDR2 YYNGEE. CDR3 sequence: CASSVDPQGRNYGYTF. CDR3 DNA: TGTGCCAGCAGCGTAGATCCGCAGGGCAGGAACTATGGCTACACCTTC.

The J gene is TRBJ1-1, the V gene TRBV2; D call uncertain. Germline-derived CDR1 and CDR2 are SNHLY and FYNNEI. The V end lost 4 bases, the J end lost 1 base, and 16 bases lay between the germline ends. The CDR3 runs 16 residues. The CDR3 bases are TGTGCCAGCAGTGGGGGATTCAATCCGGGGAACACTGAAGCTTTCTTT. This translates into CASSGGFNPGNTEAFF.

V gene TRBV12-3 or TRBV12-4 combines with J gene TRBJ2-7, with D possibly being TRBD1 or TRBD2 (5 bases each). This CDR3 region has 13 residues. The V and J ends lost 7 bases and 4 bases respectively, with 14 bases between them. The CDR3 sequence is CASTKERGYEQYF. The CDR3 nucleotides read TGTGCCAGCACCAAAGAGAGGGGTTACGAGCAGTACTTC.

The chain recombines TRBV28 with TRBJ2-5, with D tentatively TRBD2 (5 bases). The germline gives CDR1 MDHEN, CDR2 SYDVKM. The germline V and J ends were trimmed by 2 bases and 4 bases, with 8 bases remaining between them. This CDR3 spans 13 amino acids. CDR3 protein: CASSLGGLETQYF. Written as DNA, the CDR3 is TGTGCCAGCAGTTTAGGCGGGCTAGAGACCCAGTACTTC.

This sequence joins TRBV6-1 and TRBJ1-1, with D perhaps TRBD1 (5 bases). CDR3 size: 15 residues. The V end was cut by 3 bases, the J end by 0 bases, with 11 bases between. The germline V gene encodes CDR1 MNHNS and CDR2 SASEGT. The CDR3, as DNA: TGTGCCAGCAGTGATCTGTCGGGGGTGAACACTGAAGCTTTCTTT. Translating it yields CASSDLSGVNTEAFF.